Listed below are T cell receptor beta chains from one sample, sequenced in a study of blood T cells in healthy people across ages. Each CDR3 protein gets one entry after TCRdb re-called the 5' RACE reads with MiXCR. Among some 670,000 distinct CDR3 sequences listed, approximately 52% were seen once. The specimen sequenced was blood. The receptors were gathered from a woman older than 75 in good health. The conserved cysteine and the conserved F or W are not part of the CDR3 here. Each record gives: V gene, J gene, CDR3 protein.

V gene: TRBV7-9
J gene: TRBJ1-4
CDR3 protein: ASSFLGPSGEKLF

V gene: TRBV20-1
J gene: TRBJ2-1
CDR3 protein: SARGPAENEQF

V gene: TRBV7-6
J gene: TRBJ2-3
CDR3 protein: ASSHPYRSSTDTQY

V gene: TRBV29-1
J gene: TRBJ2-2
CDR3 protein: SVEPSGDTGELF

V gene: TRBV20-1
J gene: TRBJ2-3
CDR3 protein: SARRPGLPRDTQY

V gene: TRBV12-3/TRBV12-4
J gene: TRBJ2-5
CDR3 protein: ASSLVVETQY

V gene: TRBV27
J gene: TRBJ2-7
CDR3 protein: ASSFARAHEQY

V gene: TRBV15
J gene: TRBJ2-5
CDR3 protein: ATSRDRVLAVQETQY

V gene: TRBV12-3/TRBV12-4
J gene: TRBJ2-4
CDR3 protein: ASTHGGTNKNIQY

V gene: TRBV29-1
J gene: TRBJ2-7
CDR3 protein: SAATGLSFYEQY

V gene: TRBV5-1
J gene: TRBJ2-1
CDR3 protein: ASSLDGSGGPSYNEQF

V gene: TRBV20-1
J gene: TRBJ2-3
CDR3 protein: SARDFQHAGTDTQY

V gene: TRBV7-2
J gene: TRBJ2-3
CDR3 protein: ASSFFGLALAGYTDTQY

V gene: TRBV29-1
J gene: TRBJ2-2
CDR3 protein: SARTPGGTGELF

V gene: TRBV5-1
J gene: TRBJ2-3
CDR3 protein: ASSFKGARTDTQY

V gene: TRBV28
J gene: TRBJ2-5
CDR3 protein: ASSLCGKTRY

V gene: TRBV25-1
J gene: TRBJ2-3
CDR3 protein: ASSARGSTDTQY

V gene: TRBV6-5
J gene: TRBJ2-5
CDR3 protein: ASSYLGVWGEAQY

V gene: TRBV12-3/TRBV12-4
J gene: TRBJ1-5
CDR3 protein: ASIGMGQGQPQH

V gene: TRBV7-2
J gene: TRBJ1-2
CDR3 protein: ASSLAGPNGYT

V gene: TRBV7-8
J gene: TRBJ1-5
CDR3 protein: ASSRTQDKPQH

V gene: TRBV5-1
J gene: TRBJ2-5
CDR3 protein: ASSPELDSLRRETQY

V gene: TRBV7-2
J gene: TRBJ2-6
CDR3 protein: ASSTTGTSGANVLT

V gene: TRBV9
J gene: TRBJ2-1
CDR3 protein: ASSVGDRVVNEQF

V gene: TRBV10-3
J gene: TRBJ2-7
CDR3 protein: AIGSYEQY

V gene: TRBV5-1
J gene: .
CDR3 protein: AISLLGGENIQY

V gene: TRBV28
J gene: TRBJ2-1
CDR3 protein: ASRGSYNEQF

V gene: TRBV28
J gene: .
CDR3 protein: ASSFLADGIQY

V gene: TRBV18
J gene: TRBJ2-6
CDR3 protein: ASSPRQGAGANVLT

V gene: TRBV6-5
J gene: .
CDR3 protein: ASSPPGTGDEQY

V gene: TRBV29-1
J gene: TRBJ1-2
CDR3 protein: SAFKTGGYGYT

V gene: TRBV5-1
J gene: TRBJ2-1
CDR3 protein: ASSSTSGSDEQF

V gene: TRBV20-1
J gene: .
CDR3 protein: SASPDDYETQY

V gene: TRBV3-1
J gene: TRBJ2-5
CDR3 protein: ASSQVAAGETQY

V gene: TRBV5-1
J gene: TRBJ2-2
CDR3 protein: ASRRDSPTGELF

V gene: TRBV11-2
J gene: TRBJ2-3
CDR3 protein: AGSSGLAGDTDTQY

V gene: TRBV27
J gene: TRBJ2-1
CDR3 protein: ASSLRLAGFEF

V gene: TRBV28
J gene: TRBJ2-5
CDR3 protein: ASILRQETQY

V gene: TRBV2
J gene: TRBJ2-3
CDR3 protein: ASGGNLRTDTQY

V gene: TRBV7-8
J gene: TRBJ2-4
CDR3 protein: ASSLEVRSLRTSENIQY

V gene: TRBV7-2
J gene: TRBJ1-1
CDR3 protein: ASSLHRREAF